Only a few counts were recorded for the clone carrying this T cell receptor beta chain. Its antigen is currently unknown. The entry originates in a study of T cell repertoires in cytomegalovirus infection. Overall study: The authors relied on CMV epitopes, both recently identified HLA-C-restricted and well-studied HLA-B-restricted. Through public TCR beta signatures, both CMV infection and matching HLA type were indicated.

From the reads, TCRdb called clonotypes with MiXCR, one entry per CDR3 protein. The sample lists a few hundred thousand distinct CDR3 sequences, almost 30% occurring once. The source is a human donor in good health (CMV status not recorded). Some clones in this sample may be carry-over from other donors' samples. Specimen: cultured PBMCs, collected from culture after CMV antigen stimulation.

CDR3 loop: CASSQDLPNTEAFF. In nucleotides, the CDR3 is TGTGCCAGCAGCCAAGATTTGCCCAACACTGAAGCTTTCTTT. The J gene is TRBJ1-1, the V gene TRBV3-1; D gene ambiguous. The CDR3 runs 14 residues. Per the germline V gene, CDR1 is LGHDT and CDR2 is YNNKEL (reference sequence). V lost 0 bases and J lost 2, with 7 bases in between.